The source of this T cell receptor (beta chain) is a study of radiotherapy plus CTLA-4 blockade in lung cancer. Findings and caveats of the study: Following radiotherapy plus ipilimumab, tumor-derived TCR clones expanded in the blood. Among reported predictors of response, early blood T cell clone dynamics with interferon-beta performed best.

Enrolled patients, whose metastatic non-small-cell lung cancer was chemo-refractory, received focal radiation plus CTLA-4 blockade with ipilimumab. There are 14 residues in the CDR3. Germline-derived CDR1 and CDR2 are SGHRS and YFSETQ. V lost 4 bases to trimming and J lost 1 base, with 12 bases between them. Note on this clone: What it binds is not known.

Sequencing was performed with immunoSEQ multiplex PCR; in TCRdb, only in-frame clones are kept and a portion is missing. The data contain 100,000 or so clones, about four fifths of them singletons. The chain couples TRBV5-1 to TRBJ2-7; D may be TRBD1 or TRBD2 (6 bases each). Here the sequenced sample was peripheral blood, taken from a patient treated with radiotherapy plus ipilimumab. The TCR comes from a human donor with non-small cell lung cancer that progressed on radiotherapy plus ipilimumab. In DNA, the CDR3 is TGCGCCAGCAGCCCGGAGGGACATTCCTACGAGCAGTACTTC. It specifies CASSPEGHSYEQYF.